These 4 T cell receptor beta chains were sequenced from one sample in a study of neurological immune-mediated disorders. One entry per CDR3 protein results from TCRdb running MiXCR on the 5' RACE reads. The sample includes fewer than 40,000 distinct CDR3 sequences, about 4.8% of them seen just once. The sequencing sample was made of PBMCs. Receptor source: a man aged 18 to 29 in good health.

This clonotype appeared many times. CDR3 DNA: TGTGCCAGCAGCTTGCCTAATGAGGGGGTATGGAACATTCAGTACTTC. Its translation: CASSLPNEGVWNIQYF. This chain joins TRBV5-6 and TRBJ2-4; tentatively, D is TRBD1 (6 bases). The V gene lost 1 base and the J gene lost 7 bases, with 18 bases spanning the gap. The CDR3 runs 16 residues. Germline V gene lookup returns CDR1 SGHDT and CDR2 YYEEEE.

Many counts were recorded for this clonotype. The chain recombines TRBV7-9 with TRBJ1-2, with 8 bases aligning to TRBD1. In germline, CDR1 is SEHNR, CDR2 FQNEAQ (reference sequence). There are 13 residues in the CDR3. V shed 4 bases, J shed 4 bases, and the junction held 2 bases outside the gene matches. The CDR3 loop is CASSSTGVYGYTF. The CDR3 region has the DNA TGTGCCAGCAGCTCGACAGGGGTCTATGGCTACACCTTC.

This clonotype has ten or more counts. This chain joins TRBV19 and TRBJ1-5, with D maybe TRBD1 (5 bases). The V gene lost 3 bases and the J gene lost 4 bases, with 13 bases spanning the gap. This CDR3 has 15 residues. CDR1 is LNHDA and CDR2 is SQIVND in the germline V gene (reference sequence). CDR3 residues: CASSMGGTFNQPQHF. Here the CDR3 DNA reads TGTGCCAGTAGTATGGGGGGGACCTTTAATCAGCCCCAGCATTTT.

In this sample, this clonotype turned up many times. V is TRBV2 and J is TRBJ1-6; perhaps TRBD1 as D (6 bases). V was shortened by 7 bases and J by 1 base, with 11 bases between the two germline ends. The V gene's germline CDR1 is SNHLY and CDR2 FYNNEI. This CDR3 comprises 15 residues. The CDR3 nucleotides are TGTGCCAGCAACAGGGAAAGTTCCTATAATTCACCCCTCCACTTT. The encoded protein is CASNRESSYNSPLHF.